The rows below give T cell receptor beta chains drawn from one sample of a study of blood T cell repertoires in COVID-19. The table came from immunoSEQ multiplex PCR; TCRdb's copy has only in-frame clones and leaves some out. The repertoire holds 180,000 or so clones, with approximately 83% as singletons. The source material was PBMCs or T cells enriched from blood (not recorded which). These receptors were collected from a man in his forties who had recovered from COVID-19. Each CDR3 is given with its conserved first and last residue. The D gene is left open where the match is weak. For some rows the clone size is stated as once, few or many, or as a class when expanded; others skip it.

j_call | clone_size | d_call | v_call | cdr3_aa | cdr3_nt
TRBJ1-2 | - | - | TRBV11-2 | CASSPIATGSNYGYTF | TGTGCCAGCAGCCCTATTGCGACAGGTTCAAACTATGGCTACACCTTC
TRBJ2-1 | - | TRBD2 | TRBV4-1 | CASSQVLAGGRHEQFF | TGCGCCAGCAGCCAAGTCCTAGCGGGGGGGAGGCATGAGCAGTTCTTC
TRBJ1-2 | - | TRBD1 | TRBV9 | CASGDRGGYGYTF | TGTGCCAGCGGCGACAGGGGCGGCTATGGCTACACCTTC
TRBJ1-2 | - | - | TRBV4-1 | CASSQDLGGHAGYTF | TGCGCCAGCAGCCAAGATCTGGGGGGGCATGCTGGCTACACCTTC
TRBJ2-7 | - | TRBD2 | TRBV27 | CASSPHPIAGGPSEQYF | TGTGCCAGCAGTCCCCACCCTATAGCGGGGGGGCCTAGCGAGCAGTACTTC
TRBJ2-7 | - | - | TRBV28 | CASIREGSGQYF | TGTGCCAGCATCCGAGAGGGTTCGGGGCAGTACTTC
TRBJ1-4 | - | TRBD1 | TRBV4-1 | CASSQGPGQGREKLFF | TGCGCCAGCAGCCAAGGGCCCGGACAGGGTCGTGAAAAACTGTTTTTT
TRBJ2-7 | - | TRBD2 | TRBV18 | CASSPMSGGLTYEQYF | TGTGCCAGCTCACCCATGTCCGGGGGGTTGACCTACGAGCAGTACTTC
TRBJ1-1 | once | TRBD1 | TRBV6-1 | CASSELGQGAAEAFF | TGTGCCAGCAGTGAATTGGGACAGGGGGCAGCTGAAGCTTTCTTT
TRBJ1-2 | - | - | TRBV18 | CASSPDWGYGYTF | TGTGCCAGCTCCCCGGACTGGGGCTATGGCTACACCTTC
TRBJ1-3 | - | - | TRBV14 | CASSPAGLSSGNTIYF | TGTGCCAGCAGCCCCGCGGGGCTAAGCTCTGGAAACACCATATATTTT
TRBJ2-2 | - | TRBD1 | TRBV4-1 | CASRRDRGRTGELFF | TGCGCCAGCAGGCGGGACAGGGGGCGAACCGGGGAGCTGTTTTTT
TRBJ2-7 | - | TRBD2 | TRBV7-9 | CASSLGLAGTRGQYF | TGTGCCAGCAGCTTAGGACTAGCGGGAACGCGAGGGCAGTACTTC
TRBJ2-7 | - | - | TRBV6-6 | CASSYQVGPYEQYF | TGTGCCAGCAGTTATCAAGTGGGGCCCTACGAGCAGTACTTC
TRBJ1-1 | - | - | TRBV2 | CAIPQTGAMEAFF | TGTGCCATCCCACAGACAGGCGCAATGGAAGCTTTCTTT
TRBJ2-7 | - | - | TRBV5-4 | CASSLGPTSFEQYF | TGTGCCAGCAGCTTGGGACCAACTAGCTTCGAGCAGTACTTC
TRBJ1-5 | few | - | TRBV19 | CASSNRQGRNQPQHF | TGTGCCAGTAGTAATCGGCAGGGGCGCAATCAGCCCCAGCATTTT
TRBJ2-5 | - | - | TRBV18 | CASSPRSPGETQYF | TGTGCCAGCTCACCGAGGTCGCCTGGAGAGACCCAGTACTTC
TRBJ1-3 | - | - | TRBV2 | CASNLRGSGNTIYF | TGTGCCAGCAATTTAAGGGGATCAGGAAACACCATATATTTT
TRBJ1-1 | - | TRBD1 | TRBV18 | CASSGQENTEAFF | TGTGCCAGCTCAGGACAGGAGAACACTGAAGCTTTCTTT
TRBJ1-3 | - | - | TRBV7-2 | CASSLVFRVGDNPGNTIYF | TGTGCCAGCAGCTTAGTGTTCCGGGTCGGGGACAACCCTGGAAACACCATATATTTT
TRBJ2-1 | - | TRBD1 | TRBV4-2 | CASSQDIGGQRVNEQFF | TGTGCCAGCAGCCAAGATATAGGGGGACAGAGGGTTAATGAGCAGTTCTTC
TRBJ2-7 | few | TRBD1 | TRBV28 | CASSPEDRGYEQYF | TGTGCCAGCAGTCCCGAGGACAGGGGCTACGAGCAGTACTTC
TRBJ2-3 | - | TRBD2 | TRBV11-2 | CASSQGLAGVADTQYF | TGTGCCAGCAGCCAGGGACTAGCGGGGGTGGCAGATACGCAGTATTTT
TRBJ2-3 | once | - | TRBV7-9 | CASSSRTASTDTQYF | TGTGCCAGCAGCTCGAGGACAGCTAGCACAGATACGCAGTATTTT
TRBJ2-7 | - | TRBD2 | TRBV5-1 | CASSLEASGSSYEQYF | TGCGCCAGCAGCTTGGAGGCTAGCGGGAGCTCCTACGAGCAGTACTTC
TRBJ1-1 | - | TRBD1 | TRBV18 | CASSPAPTGETEAFF | TGTGCCAGCTCCCCGGCCCCGACAGGGGAAACTGAAGCTTTCTTT
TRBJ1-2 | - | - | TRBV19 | CASSDRRGGYTF | TGTGCCAGTAGTGACAGGAGAGGGGGCTACACCTTC
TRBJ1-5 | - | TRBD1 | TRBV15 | CATSRSGVGTGMNQPQHF | TGTGCCACCAGCAGATCAGGGGTAGGGACAGGGATGAATCAGCCCCAGCATTTT
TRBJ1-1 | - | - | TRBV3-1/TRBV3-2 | CASSLTYQGTEAFF | TGTGCCAGCAGCCTCACATACCAGGGGACTGAAGCTTTCTTT
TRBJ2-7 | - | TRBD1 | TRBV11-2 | CASSYTAGTGAYEQYF | TGTGCCAGCAGCTATACTGCCGGGACAGGGGCCTACGAGCAGTACTTC
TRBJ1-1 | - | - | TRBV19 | CASSIRGGSVNTEAFF | TGTGCCAGTAGTATTCGGGGGGGATCTGTTAACACTGAAGCTTTCTTT
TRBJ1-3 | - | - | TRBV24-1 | CATSDLQGRSGNTIYF | TGTGCCACCAGTGATTTGCAAGGGAGATCTGGAAACACCATATATTTT
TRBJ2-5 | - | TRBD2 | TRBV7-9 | CASSPSWTSGGAQETQYF | TGTGCCAGCAGCCCCAGCTGGACTAGCGGGGGGGCCCAAGAGACCCAGTACTTC
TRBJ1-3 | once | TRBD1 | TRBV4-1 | CASSLPGTENTIYF | TGCGCCAGCAGCCTCCCCGGGACAGAAAACACCATATATTTT
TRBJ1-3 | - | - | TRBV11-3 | CASSGGGSGNTIYF | TGTGCCAGCAGCGGGGGGGGCTCTGGAAACACCATATATTTT
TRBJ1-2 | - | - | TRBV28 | CASSFQSYYGYTF | TGTGCCAGCAGTTTTCAGTCCTACTATGGCTACACCTTC
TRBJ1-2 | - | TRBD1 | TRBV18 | CASSPGTDYDYGYTF | TGTGCCAGCTCCCCTGGGACAGACTACGACTATGGCTACACCTTC
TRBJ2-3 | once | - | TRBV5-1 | CASSQTGAFTDTQYF | TGCGCCAGCAGCCAGACAGGAGCCTTCACAGATACGCAGTATTTT
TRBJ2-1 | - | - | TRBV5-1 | CASSRTHSLYNEQFF | TGCGCCAGCAGCCGGACTCACTCCTTATACAATGAGCAGTTCTTC
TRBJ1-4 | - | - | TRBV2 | CASRWRLNEKLFF | TGTGCCAGCCGGTGGAGACTAAATGAAAAACTGTTTTTT
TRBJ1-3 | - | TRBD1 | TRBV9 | CASSPRDSGNTIYF | TGTGCCAGCAGCCCTCGGGACAGTGGAAACACCATATATTTT
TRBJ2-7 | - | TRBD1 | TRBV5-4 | CASSLGTGGNSYEQYF | TGTGCCAGCAGCTTGGGGACAGGGGGGAATTCCTACGAGCAGTACTTC
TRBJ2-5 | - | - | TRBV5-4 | CASSPSTAGGETQYF | TGTGCCAGCAGCCCCTCGACGGCGGGCGGAGAGACCCAGTACTTC
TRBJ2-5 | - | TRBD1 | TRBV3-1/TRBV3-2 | CASSQVSGSGGRETQYF | TGTGCCAGCAGCCAAGTGTCTGGGTCAGGGGGTAGAGAGACCCAGTACTTC